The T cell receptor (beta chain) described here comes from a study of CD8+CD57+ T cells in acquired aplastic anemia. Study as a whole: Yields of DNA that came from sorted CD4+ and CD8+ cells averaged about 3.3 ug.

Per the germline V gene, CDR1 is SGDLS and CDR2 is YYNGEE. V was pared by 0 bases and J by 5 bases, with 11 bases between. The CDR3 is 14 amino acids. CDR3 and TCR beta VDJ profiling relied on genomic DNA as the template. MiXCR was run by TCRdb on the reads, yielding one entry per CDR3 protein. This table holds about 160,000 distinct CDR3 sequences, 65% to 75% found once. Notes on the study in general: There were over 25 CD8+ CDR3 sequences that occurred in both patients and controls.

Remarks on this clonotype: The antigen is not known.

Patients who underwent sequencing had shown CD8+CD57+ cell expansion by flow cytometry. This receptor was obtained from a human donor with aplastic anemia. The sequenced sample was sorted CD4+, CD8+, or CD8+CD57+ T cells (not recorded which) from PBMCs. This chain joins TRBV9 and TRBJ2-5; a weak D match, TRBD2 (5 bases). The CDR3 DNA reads TGTGCCAGCAGCGTAGTCGAGGGATCCGAGACCCAGTACTTC. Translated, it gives CASSVVEGSETQYF.